This T cell receptor (beta chain) was sequenced for a study of OX40 agonist ivuxolimab in advanced cancers. Profiled with immunoSEQ multiplex PCR; TCRdb holds only in-frame clones, not every one. The top ten clones hold approximately 1.5% of a sample with about 86,000 clones, roughly nine tenths of them seen once. The germline V gene has CDR1 SGHNT and CDR2 YENEEA. Losses at the gene ends were 1 base for V and 6 bases for J; bases not matched to a gene: 8. The CDR3 is made up of 16 amino acids. This rearrangement joins TRBV11-3 to TRBJ2-1, with 8 bases that match TRBD2. The material was CD4+ or CD8+ T cells sorted from blood, obtained in a trial of the OX40 agonist ivuxolimab. This clonotype originated in an adult with an advanced solid tumor such as melanoma, head and neck, liver or kidney cancer. The CDR3 here is CASSLVFSGAANEQFF. CDR3 DNA: TGTGCCAGCAGCTTAGTTTTTAGCGGGGCGGCCAATGAGCAGTTCTTC. Together with reference TRBV11-3 and TRBJ2-1, the CDR3 gives the full variable domain: EAGVVQSPRYKIIEKKQPVAFWCNPISGHNTLYWYLQNLGQGPELLIRYENEEAVDDSQLPKDRFSAERLKGVDSTLKIQPAELGDSAVYLCASSLVFSGAANEQFFGPGTRLTVL.